This TCR beta chain was found in a study of cytomegalovirus exposure and HLA in healthy donors. The CDR3 is 14 residues long. V was shortened by 5 bases and J by 5 bases, with 15 bases between the two germline ends. Per the germline V gene, CDR1 is SGHVS and CDR2 is FQNEAQ. Healthy donors of bone marrow made up the group. Donors sampled were nominally healthy, though unrecorded immune exposures were likely. 60 Vbeta and 13 Jbeta primers were used in PCR. Here immunoSEQ multiplex PCR was the method, and the copy in TCRdb shows in-frame clones only, minus some. The sample has 100,000 to 150,000 clones; approximately 80% are singletons.

The source is a woman aged 60-70 years in good health and CMV-seronegative. The specimen sequenced was PBMCs. The chain uses TRBV7-8 and TRBJ2-5; possibly TRBD2 for D (6 bases). This CDR3 reads CASSPGRGPETQYF. As DNA, the CDR3 is TGTGCCAGCAGCCCCGGGCGGGGTCCCGAGACCCAGTACTTC. The full variable domain, completed using reference TRBV7-8 and TRBJ2-5, is GAGVSQSPRYKVAKRGQDVALRCDPISGHVSLFWYQQALGQGPEFLTYFQNEAQLDKSGLPSDRFFAERPEGSVSTLKIQRTQQEDSAVYLCASSPGRGPETQYFGPGTRLLVL.